The rows below give T cell receptor beta chains drawn from one sample of a study of blood T cell repertoires in COVID-19. Some clones are missing from TCRdb's copy, which holds only in-frame ones; the method was immunoSEQ multiplex PCR. Of 65,000 to 90,000 clones listed, about 80% are singletons. Sequenced input: peripheral blood. The receptors originated from an older woman with acute or convalescent COVID-19. Both conserved end residues are part of each CDR3. Fields, in order: clone size, J gene, D gene, V gene, CDR3 protein, CDR3 DNA. A D gene is named only where the DNA matches it firmly. The size of a clone is reported for some rows only, either as once, few or many, or as a class for expanded clones.

abundance: NA
j_gene: TRBJ2-1
d_gene: TRBD2
v_gene: TRBV5-1
CDR3aa: CASSLVGDYLNEQFF
CDR3nt: TGCGCCAGCAGCTTGGTCGGGGACTACCTAAATGAGCAGTTCTTC

abundance: NA
j_gene: TRBJ2-1
d_gene: TRBD2
v_gene: TRBV27
CDR3aa: CASSSSGVGEQFF
CDR3nt: TGTGCCAGCAGTTCTAGCGGGGTAGGGGAGCAGTTCTTC

abundance: NA
j_gene: TRBJ2-3
d_gene: NA
v_gene: TRBV7-6
CDR3aa: CASSLDPFPGGAADTQYF
CDR3nt: TGTGCCAGCAGCTTAGACCCATTTCCCGGGGGAGCTGCAGATACGCAGTATTTT

abundance: once
j_gene: TRBJ1-2
d_gene: NA
v_gene: TRBV19
CDR3aa: CASSIKADFYGYTF
CDR3nt: TGTGCCAGTAGTATAAAGGCAGACTTCTATGGCTACACCTTC

abundance: NA
j_gene: TRBJ2-2
d_gene: TRBD1
v_gene: TRBV2
CDR3aa: CASSTTGRELFF
CDR3nt: TGTGCCAGCAGTACGACAGGGCGGGAGCTGTTTTTT

abundance: NA
j_gene: TRBJ2-6
d_gene: NA
v_gene: TRBV6-6
CDR3aa: CASSPPAGVSGANVLTF
CDR3nt: TGTGCCAGCAGTCCCCCCGCCGGGGTCTCTGGGGCCAACGTCCTGACTTTC

abundance: NA
j_gene: TRBJ1-1
d_gene: NA
v_gene: TRBV6-5
CDR3aa: CASSYTGYFTEAFF
CDR3nt: TGTGCCAGCAGTTACACAGGGTATTTCACTGAAGCTTTCTTT

abundance: once
j_gene: TRBJ1-1
d_gene: TRBD1
v_gene: TRBV18
CDR3aa: CASSPPGQGANTEAFF
CDR3nt: TGTGCCAGCTCACCACCGGGACAGGGGGCGAACACTGAAGCTTTCTTT

abundance: NA
j_gene: TRBJ1-2
d_gene: NA
v_gene: TRBV2
CDR3aa: CASSSREVNYGYTF
CDR3nt: TGTGCCAGCAGTTCCAGGGAAGTAAACTATGGCTACACCTTC

abundance: NA
j_gene: TRBJ2-5
d_gene: TRBD2
v_gene: TRBV7-8
CDR3aa: CASSLVLAGGGETQYF
CDR3nt: TGTGCCAGCAGCTTAGTTCTAGCGGGGGGAGGAGAGACCCAGTACTTC

abundance: NA
j_gene: TRBJ1-2
d_gene: TRBD1
v_gene: TRBV10-3
CDR3aa: CAIRTGTGASGGYTF
CDR3nt: TGTGCCATCAGAACCGGGACAGGCGCTTCGGGGGGCTACACCTTC

abundance: NA
j_gene: TRBJ1-6
d_gene: NA
v_gene: TRBV6-1
CDR3aa: CASSEEGQNNSPLHF
CDR3nt: TGTGCCAGCAGTGAAGAAGGACAGAATAATTCACCCCTCCACTTT

abundance: NA
j_gene: TRBJ1-1
d_gene: NA
v_gene: TRBV28
CDR3aa: CASSSQEGTEAFF
CDR3nt: TGTGCCAGCAGTTCCCAGGAGGGCACTGAAGCTTTCTTT

abundance: once
j_gene: TRBJ2-7
d_gene: TRBD1
v_gene: TRBV6-6
CDR3aa: CASSLRQGRGQYF
CDR3nt: TGTGCCAGCAGTCTCCGACAGGGACGAGGACAGTACTTC

abundance: few
j_gene: TRBJ1-1
d_gene: NA
v_gene: TRBV25-1
CDR3aa: CASSGQRITEAFF
CDR3nt: TGTGCCAGCAGTGGTCAGAGGATTACTGAAGCTTTCTTT

abundance: NA
j_gene: TRBJ1-3
d_gene: NA
v_gene: TRBV9
CDR3aa: CASSVDPTGGGNTIYF
CDR3nt: TGTGCCAGCAGCGTAGACCCCACTGGGGGCGGAAACACCATATATTTT

abundance: NA
j_gene: TRBJ2-2
d_gene: NA
v_gene: TRBV9
CDR3aa: CASSVGRGGGELFF
CDR3nt: TGTGCCAGCAGCGTAGGTCGGGGAGGCGGGGAGCTGTTTTTT

abundance: NA
j_gene: TRBJ1-4
d_gene: NA
v_gene: TRBV5-4
CDR3aa: CASSPGSVGEKLFF
CDR3nt: TGTGCCAGCAGCCCGGGGTCCGTCGGTGAAAAACTGTTTTTT

abundance: NA
j_gene: TRBJ1-4
d_gene: NA
v_gene: TRBV7-9
CDR3aa: CASSPPPGNEKLFF
CDR3nt: TGTGCCAGCAGCCCCCCTCCGGGAAATGAAAAACTGTTTTTT

abundance: NA
j_gene: TRBJ2-7
d_gene: TRBD1
v_gene: TRBV7-9
CDR3aa: CASRGQGPSYEQYF
CDR3nt: TGTGCCAGCAGAGGACAGGGGCCATCCTACGAGCAGTACTTC

abundance: NA
j_gene: TRBJ1-1
d_gene: TRBD1
v_gene: TRBV3-1/TRBV3-2
CDR3aa: CASSYYRDRGTEAFF
CDR3nt: TGTGCCAGCAGCTATTACCGGGACAGGGGTACTGAAGCTTTCTTT

abundance: NA
j_gene: TRBJ1-1
d_gene: NA
v_gene: TRBV5-1
CDR3aa: CASSLEGVRTEAFF
CDR3nt: TGCGCCAGCAGCTTGGAGGGGGTTCGGACTGAAGCTTTCTTT

abundance: NA
j_gene: TRBJ2-2
d_gene: NA
v_gene: TRBV6-5
CDR3aa: CASSYLSAGELFF
CDR3nt: TGTGCCAGCAGTTACTTGTCCGCCGGGGAGCTGTTTTTT

abundance: NA
j_gene: TRBJ1-2
d_gene: TRBD1
v_gene: TRBV9
CDR3aa: CASSPQGQGDISYTF
CDR3nt: TGTGCCAGCAGCCCCCAGGGACAGGGCGATATCTCCTACACCTTC

abundance: NA
j_gene: TRBJ1-1
d_gene: NA
v_gene: TRBV6-5
CDR3aa: CASRAVANTEAFF
CDR3nt: TGTGCCAGCAGGGCGGTAGCAAACACTGAAGCTTTCTTT

abundance: few
j_gene: TRBJ1-1
d_gene: TRBD1
v_gene: TRBV5-1
CDR3aa: CASTTRDSQAEAFF
CDR3nt: TGCGCCAGCACAACCAGGGACAGCCAAGCTGAAGCTTTCTTT

abundance: once
j_gene: TRBJ1-1
d_gene: TRBD1
v_gene: TRBV25-1
CDR3aa: CASRGGGTGRVRTEAFF
CDR3nt: TGTGCCAGCAGGGGGGGAGGGACAGGGCGTGTTCGGACTGAAGCTTTCTTT

abundance: NA
j_gene: TRBJ1-1
d_gene: NA
v_gene: TRBV10-3
CDR3aa: CAIKQRGTEAFF
CDR3nt: TGTGCCATCAAACAACGGGGGACTGAAGCTTTCTTT

abundance: NA
j_gene: TRBJ2-2
d_gene: NA
v_gene: TRBV30
CDR3aa: CAWRGQINTGELFF
CDR3nt: TGTGCCTGGAGAGGACAGATTAACACCGGGGAGCTGTTTTTT

abundance: NA
j_gene: TRBJ1-6
d_gene: NA
v_gene: TRBV2
CDR3aa: CASSPTGYNSPLHF
CDR3nt: TGTGCCAGCAGCCCGACAGGATATAATTCACCCCTCCACTTT

abundance: NA
j_gene: TRBJ2-3
d_gene: NA
v_gene: TRBV5-1
CDR3aa: CASSLVRGALGTDTQYF
CDR3nt: TGCGCCAGCAGCTTGGTACGGGGGGCTCTGGGCACAGATACGCAGTATTTT

abundance: few
j_gene: TRBJ1-4
d_gene: TRBD1
v_gene: TRBV5-4
CDR3aa: CASSLSGGSEKLFF
CDR3nt: TGTGCCAGCAGCTTGTCAGGGGGCTCGGAAAAACTGTTTTTT

abundance: once
j_gene: TRBJ2-1
d_gene: NA
v_gene: TRBV11-2
CDR3aa: CASSLRQGNYNEQFF
CDR3nt: TGTGCCAGCAGCTTGCGTCAGGGTAATTACAATGAGCAGTTCTTC

abundance: NA
j_gene: TRBJ1-1
d_gene: TRBD1
v_gene: TRBV18
CDR3aa: CASSPKQGADTEAFF
CDR3nt: TGTGCCAGCTCACCAAAACAGGGGGCAGACACTGAAGCTTTCTTT

abundance: NA
j_gene: TRBJ2-7
d_gene: NA
v_gene: TRBV15
CDR3aa: CATSRDKGSPYEQYF
CDR3nt: TGTGCCACCAGCAGGGATAAGGGGTCCCCCTACGAGCAGTACTTC

abundance: once
j_gene: TRBJ1-5
d_gene: TRBD1
v_gene: TRBV4-2
CDR3aa: CASSQEEGASQPQHF
CDR3nt: TGTGCCAGCAGCCAAGAGGAGGGGGCTTCCCAGCCCCAGCATTTT

abundance: NA
j_gene: TRBJ1-6
d_gene: TRBD1
v_gene: TRBV27
CDR3aa: CASRLKGQGYETPLHF
CDR3nt: TGTGCCAGCAGGTTAAAGGGACAGGGCTACGAAACACCCCTCCACTTT

abundance: NA
j_gene: TRBJ2-7
d_gene: TRBD1
v_gene: TRBV10-3
CDR3aa: CAISTGESREQYF
CDR3nt: TGTGCCATCTCGACAGGGGAAAGTCGCGAGCAGTACTTC

abundance: once
j_gene: TRBJ1-2
d_gene: NA
v_gene: TRBV4-1
CDR3aa: CASSRSPGTLVYGYTF
CDR3nt: TGCGCCAGCAGCCGATCACCCGGGACACTAGTCTATGGCTACACCTTC

abundance: NA
j_gene: TRBJ2-2
d_gene: TRBD1
v_gene: TRBV7-9
CDR3aa: CASSLRTGRGTGELFF
CDR3nt: TGTGCCAGCAGCCTAAGGACAGGTCGGGGCACCGGGGAGCTGTTTTTT

abundance: NA
j_gene: TRBJ1-6
d_gene: TRBD1
v_gene: TRBV19
CDR3aa: CASSPSTGYSGSPLHF
CDR3nt: TGTGCCAGTAGTCCGTCGACAGGGTATTCGGGTTCACCCCTCCACTTT

abundance: NA
j_gene: TRBJ2-1
d_gene: TRBD2
v_gene: TRBV3-1/TRBV3-2
CDR3aa: CASSHSERGPYNEQFF
CDR3nt: TGTGCCAGCAGCCACTCCGAGCGGGGGCCATACAATGAGCAGTTCTTC

abundance: NA
j_gene: TRBJ2-1
d_gene: NA
v_gene: TRBV6-5
CDR3aa: CASSYGQGGNEQFF
CDR3nt: TGTGCCAGCAGTTACGGGCAGGGGGGCAATGAGCAGTTCTTC

abundance: NA
j_gene: TRBJ2-5
d_gene: NA
v_gene: TRBV12-3/TRBV12-4
CDR3aa: CASSLVTRTQYF
CDR3nt: TGTGCCAGCAGCCTGGTTACGAGGACCCAGTACTTC